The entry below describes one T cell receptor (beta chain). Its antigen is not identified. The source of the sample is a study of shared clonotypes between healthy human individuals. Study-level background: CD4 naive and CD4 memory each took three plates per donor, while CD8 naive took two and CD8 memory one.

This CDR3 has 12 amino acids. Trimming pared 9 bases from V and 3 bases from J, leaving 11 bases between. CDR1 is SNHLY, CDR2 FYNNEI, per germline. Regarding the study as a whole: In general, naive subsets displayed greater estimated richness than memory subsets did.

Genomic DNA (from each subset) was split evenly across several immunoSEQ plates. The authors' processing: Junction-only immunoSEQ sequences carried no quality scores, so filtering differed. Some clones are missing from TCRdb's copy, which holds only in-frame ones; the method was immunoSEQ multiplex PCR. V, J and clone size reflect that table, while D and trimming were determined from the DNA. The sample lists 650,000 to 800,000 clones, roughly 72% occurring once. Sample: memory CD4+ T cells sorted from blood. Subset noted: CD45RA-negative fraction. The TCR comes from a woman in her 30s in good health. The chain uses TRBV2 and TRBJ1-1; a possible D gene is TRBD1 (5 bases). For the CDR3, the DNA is TGTGCCAGTACCGGGACTGACACTGAAGCTTTCTTT. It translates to CASTGTDTEAFF.